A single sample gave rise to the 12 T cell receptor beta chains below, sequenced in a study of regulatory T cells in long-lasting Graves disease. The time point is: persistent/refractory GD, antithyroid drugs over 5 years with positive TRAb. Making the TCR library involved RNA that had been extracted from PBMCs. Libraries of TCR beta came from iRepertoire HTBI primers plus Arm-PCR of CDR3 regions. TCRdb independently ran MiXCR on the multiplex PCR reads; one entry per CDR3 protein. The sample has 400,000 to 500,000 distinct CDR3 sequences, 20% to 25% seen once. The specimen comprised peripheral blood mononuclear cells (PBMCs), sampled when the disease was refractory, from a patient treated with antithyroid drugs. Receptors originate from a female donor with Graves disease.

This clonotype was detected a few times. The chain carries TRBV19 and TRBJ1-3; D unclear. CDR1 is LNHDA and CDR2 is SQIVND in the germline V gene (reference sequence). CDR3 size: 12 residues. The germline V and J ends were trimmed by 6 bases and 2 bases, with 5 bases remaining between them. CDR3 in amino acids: CASRSTGNTIYF. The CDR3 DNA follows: TGTGCCAGTAGATCGACTGGAAACACCATATATTTT. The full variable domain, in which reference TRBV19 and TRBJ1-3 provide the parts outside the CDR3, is DGGITQSPKYLFRKEGQNVTLSCEQNLNHDAMYWYRQDPGQGLRLIYYSQIVNDFQKGDIAEGYSVSREKKESFPLTVTSAQKNPTAFYLCASRSTGNTIYFGEGSWLTVV.

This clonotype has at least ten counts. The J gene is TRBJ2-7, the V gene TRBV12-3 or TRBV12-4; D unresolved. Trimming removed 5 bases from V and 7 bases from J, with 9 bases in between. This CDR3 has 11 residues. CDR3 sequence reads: CASSDPGEQYF. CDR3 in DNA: TGTGCCAGCAGTGATCCTGGGGAGCAGTACTTC.

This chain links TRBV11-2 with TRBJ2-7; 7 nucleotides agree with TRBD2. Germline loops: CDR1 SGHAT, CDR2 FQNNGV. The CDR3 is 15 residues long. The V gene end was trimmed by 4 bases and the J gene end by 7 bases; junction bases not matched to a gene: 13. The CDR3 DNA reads TGTGCCAGCAGCTGGAAGATAGCGGGCTCAGGGGAGCAGTACTTC. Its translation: CASSWKIAGSGEQYF. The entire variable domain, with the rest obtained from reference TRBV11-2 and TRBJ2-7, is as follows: EAGVAQSPRYKIIEKRQSVAFWCNPISGHATLYWYQQILGQGPKLLIQFQNNGVVDDSQLPKDRFSAERLKGVDSTLKIQPAKLEDSAVYLCASSWKIAGSGEQYFGPGTRLTVT.

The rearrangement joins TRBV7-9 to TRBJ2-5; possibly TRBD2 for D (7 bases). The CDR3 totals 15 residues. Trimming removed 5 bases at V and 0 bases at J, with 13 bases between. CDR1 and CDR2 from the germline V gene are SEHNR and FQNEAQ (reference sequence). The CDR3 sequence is CASSTGGRDQETQYF. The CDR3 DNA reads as TGTGCCAGCAGCACCGGGGGGCGGGACCAAGAGACCCAGTACTTC.

CDR3 amino acids: CSAVGLAGAHGELFF. The CDR3 DNA sequence: TGCAGCGCCGTGGGTCTAGCGGGAGCCCACGGGGAGCTGTTTTTT. This chain joins TRBV29-1 and TRBJ2-2; 10 bases align to TRBD2. Germline CDR1 reads SQVTM; CDR2 reads ANQGSEA. The CDR3 consists of 15 residues. V shed 7 bases, J shed 7 bases, and the junction held 12 bases outside the gene matches.

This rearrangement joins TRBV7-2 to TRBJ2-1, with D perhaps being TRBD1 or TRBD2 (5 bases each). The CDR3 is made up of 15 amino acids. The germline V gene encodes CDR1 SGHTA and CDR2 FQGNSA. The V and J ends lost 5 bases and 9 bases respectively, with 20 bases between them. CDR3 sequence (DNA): TGTGCCAGCAGCCCCAAGGGGTGGGCGGGCGGTGAGCAGTTCTTC. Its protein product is CASSPKGWAGGEQFF.

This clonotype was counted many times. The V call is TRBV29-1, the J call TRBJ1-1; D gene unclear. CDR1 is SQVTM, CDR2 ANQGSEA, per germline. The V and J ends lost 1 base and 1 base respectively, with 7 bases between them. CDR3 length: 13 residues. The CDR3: CSVEGQANTEAFF. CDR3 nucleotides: TGCAGCGTTGAAGGGCAGGCGAACACTGAAGCTTTCTTT.

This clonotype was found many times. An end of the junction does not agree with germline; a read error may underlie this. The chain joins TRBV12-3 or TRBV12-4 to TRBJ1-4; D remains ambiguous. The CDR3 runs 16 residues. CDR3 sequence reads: CASSLDPGATNGKLFF. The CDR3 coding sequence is TGTGCCAGCAGTTTAGACCCGGGCGCAACTAATGGAAAACTGTTTTTT.

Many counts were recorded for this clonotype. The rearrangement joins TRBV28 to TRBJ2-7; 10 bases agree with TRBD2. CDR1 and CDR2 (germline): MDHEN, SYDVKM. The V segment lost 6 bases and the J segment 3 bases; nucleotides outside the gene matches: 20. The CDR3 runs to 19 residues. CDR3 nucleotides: TGTGCCAGCAGGCGGCCGGGACAGAGAGCGGGAGGGCGATACTACGAGCAGTACTTC. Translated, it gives CASRRPGQRAGGRYYEQYF.

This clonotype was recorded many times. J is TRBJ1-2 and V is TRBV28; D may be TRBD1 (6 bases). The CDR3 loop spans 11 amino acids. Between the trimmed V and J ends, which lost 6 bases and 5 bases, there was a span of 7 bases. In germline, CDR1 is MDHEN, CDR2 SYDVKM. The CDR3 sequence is CASRTGYGYTF. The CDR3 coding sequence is TGTGCCAGCAGAACAGGGTATGGCTACACCTTC.

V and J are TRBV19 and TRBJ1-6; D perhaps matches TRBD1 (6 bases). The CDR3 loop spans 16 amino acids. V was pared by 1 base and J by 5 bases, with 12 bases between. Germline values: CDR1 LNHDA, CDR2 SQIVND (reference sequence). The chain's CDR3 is CASSIGTAANNSPLHF. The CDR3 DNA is TGTGCCAGTAGTATAGGGACAGCCGCGAATAATTCACCCCTCCACTTT.

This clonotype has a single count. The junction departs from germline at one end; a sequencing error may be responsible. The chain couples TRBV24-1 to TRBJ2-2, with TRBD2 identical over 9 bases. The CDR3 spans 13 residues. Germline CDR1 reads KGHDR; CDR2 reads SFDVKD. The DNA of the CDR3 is TGTACCACCCAGCGGGAGGTAACCGGGGAGCTGTTTTTT. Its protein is CTTQREVTGELFF.